Each of the 31 T cell receptor beta chains below was sequenced from the same sample in a study of T-cell reconstitution after alpha-beta-depleted transplantation in children. As it was prepared, the TCRbeta library received unique molecular identifiers. TCRdb processed the PCR reads anew with MiXCR; each CDR3 protein has one entry. The repertoire holds 350,000 to 400,000 distinct CDR3 sequences, with about 14% as singletons. Specimen: PBMCs, collected from the stem cell graft. These receptors originate from a human donor who donated a stem cell graft to a child with Fanconi anemia.

The chain couples TRBV5-6 to TRBJ2-7, with a weak D call TRBD1 (6 bases). The V end lost 2 bases, the J end lost 0 bases, and 12 bases lay between the germline ends. Germline V gene sequence: CDR1 SGHDT, CDR2 YYEEEE. This CDR3 is 15 amino acids long. The CDR3 coding sequence is TGTGCCAGCAGCTTCTCTACAGGGAGCTCCTACGAGCAGTACTTC. It codes for CASSFSTGSSYEQYF.

The chain carries TRBV3-1 and TRBJ1-1, with 11 nucleotides matching TRBD1. Trimming took 4 bases from V and 0 from J; bases not matched to a gene: 4. CDR1 and CDR2 (germline): LGHDT, YNNKEL (reference sequence). The CDR3 extends over 16 amino acids. For the CDR3, the DNA is TGTGCCAGCAGCCCAAGGACAGGGGGCATGAACACTGAAGCTTTCTTT. Translation gives CASSPRTGGMNTEAFF. Variable domain in full (rest from reference TRBV3-1 and TRBJ1-1): DTAVSQTPKYLVTQMGNDKSIKCEQNLGHDTMYWYKQDSKKFLKIMFSYNNKELIINETVPNRFSPKSPDKAHLNLHINSLELGDSAVYFCASSPRTGGMNTEAFFGQGTRLTVV.

This clonotype has a count of ten or more. The CDR3 reads CASSRGGGFETQYF. Here the CDR3 DNA reads TGTGCCAGCAGTCGTGGGGGGGGGTTTGAGACCCAGTACTTC. The V and J genes are TRBV6-1 and TRBJ2-5, with 7 bases matching TRBD2. V lost 5 bases and J lost 5; bases outside the gene matches: 8. The CDR3 totals 14 residues. The germline CDR1 and CDR2 sequences are MNHNS and SASEGT.

Ten or more counts support this clonotype. The J gene is TRBJ1-2, the V gene TRBV29-1, with D tentatively TRBD1 (6 bases). The length of the CDR3 is 13 residues. Germline CDR1 and CDR2: SQVTM and ANQGSEA. Trimming took off 3 bases at V and 4 bases at J, with 12 bases between the two ends. CDR3 amino acids: CSVEAGGAYGYTF. CDR3 DNA: TGCAGCGTTGAGGCGGGGGGCGCCTATGGCTACACCTTC.

There are many counts of this clonotype. The chain couples TRBV2 to TRBJ2-2; D perhaps matches TRBD1 (5 bases). Germline-derived CDR1 and CDR2 are SNHLY and FYNNEI. The CDR3 contains 16 residues. The V and J ends lost 3 bases and 2 bases respectively, with 13 bases between them. The CDR3 is CASSDVVGPNTGELFF. The CDR3 DNA follows: TGTGCCAGCAGTGATGTCGTGGGGCCTAACACCGGGGAGCTGTTTTTT.

This clonotype was observed a few times. J is TRBJ1-4 and V is TRBV9; D not certain. CDR1 is SGDLS, CDR2 YYNGEE, per germline. V lost 4 bases and J 3 bases, leaving 19 bases between the germline ends. The CDR3 spans 17 residues. CDR3 in amino acids: CASSPRRTEVANEKLFF. The DNA for the CDR3 is TGTGCCAGCAGCCCCCGTAGGACGGAGGTGGCTAATGAAAAACTGTTTTTT.

The V call is TRBV6-1, the J call TRBJ1-2, with 9 bases matching TRBD1. CDR1 MNHNS and CDR2 SASEGT come from the germline V gene. CDR3 length: 16 residues. J lost 0 bases, V lost 7 bases, and 9 bases had no gene match. The CDR3 region has the DNA TGTGCCAGCATCGGACGGGACAGGGCAGCTAACTATGGCTACACCTTC. Residues: CASIGRDRAANYGYTF.

V gene TRBV20-1 combines with J gene TRBJ2-1; D may be TRBD2 (7 bases). The germline V and J ends were trimmed by 7 bases and 5 bases, with 9 bases remaining between them. The CDR3 consists of 11 residues. CDR1 is DFQATT and CDR2 is SNEGSKA in the germline V gene (reference sequence). CDR3 region: CSGGGNNEQFF. The CDR3 DNA follows: TGCAGTGGGGGGGGCAACAATGAGCAGTTCTTC.

Many counts were recorded for this clonotype. The chain has TRBV5-6 and TRBJ2-2; a weak D match, TRBD2 (5 bases). The CDR3 covers 15 residues. CDR1 and CDR2 (germline): SGHDT, YYEEEE. V gave up 2 bases and J gave up 1 base, with 9 bases separating them. CDR3 protein: CASSFTSRNTGELFF. The DNA for the CDR3 is TGTGCCAGCAGCTTTACTAGTCGGAACACCGGGGAGCTGTTTTTT.

The chain has TRBV12-3 or TRBV12-4 and TRBJ2-3; D uncertain. V was cut by 6 bases and J by 0 bases, with 10 bases left in between. The CDR3 totals 14 residues. This chain's CDR3 is CASRRRISTDTQYF. CDR3 DNA: TGTGCCAGCAGGCGACGGATTAGCACAGATACGCAGTATTTT.

This clonotype has only a few counts. The chain combines TRBV30 with TRBJ2-7; unclear D gene. CDR1 is GTSNPN and CDR2 is SVGIG in the germline V gene (reference sequence). The CDR3 has 14 amino acids. With 0 bases removed from V and 2 bases from J, the gap between germline ends came to 11 bases. In nucleotides, the CDR3 is TGTGCCTGGAGTGTAGGTACGATAACCTACGAGCAGTACTTC. The encoded protein is CAWSVGTITYEQYF.

A word on this clonotype: As the CDR3 is not closed by the conserved phenylalanine or tryptophan, this likely results from a read error. This rearrangement joins TRBV2 to TRBJ2-5; 9 nucleotides agree with TRBD1. CDR1 is SNHLY and CDR2 is FYNNEI in the germline V gene. V shed 6 bases and J 4 bases; nucleotides not matched to a gene: 12. The CDR3 loop spans 16 amino acids. The DNA for the CDR3 is TGTGCCAGCAGCCATAACAGGGGGCGAGTTGGAGAGACCCAGTACTAC. It codes for CASSHNRGRVGETQYY.

Comment on this clonotype: A much more abundant neighbour one base away suggests this may be a read error. The J gene is TRBJ2-5, the V gene TRBV20-1; no firm D call. Deletions cut 3 bases from V and 5 bases from J, with 7 bases between. Germline V CDR1 and CDR2: DFQATT, SNEGSKA (reference sequence). The CDR3 extends over 11 amino acids. Here the CDR3 DNA reads TGCAGTGCTAGCGCTCGGGAGACCCAGTACTTC. Protein sequence: CSASARETQYF.

Comments on this clonotype: This clone may be a read error of a much larger clone one base away. Here the CDR3 DNA reads TGTGCCAGCAGACCCCTTGCGGGGGCGAACACCAGGGAGCTGTTTTTT. It is translated as CASRPLAGANTRELFF. The rearrangement joins TRBV27 to TRBJ2-2, with a tentative D call TRBD2 (7 bases). This CDR3 is 16 amino acids long. Germline V gene sequence: CDR1 MNHEY, CDR2 SMNVEV (reference sequence).

The chain couples TRBV27 to TRBJ1-2; D not certain. From germline, CDR1 is MNHEY and CDR2 SMNVEV (reference sequence). Trimming took 6 bases from V and 1 from J, leaving 15 bases between them. The CDR3 consists of 15 residues. The CDR3 DNA is TGTGCCAGCAGCTTTATAGACGGTTATAACTATGGCTACACCTTC. Translating gives CASSFIDGYNYGYTF.

The chain recombines TRBV7-9 with TRBJ2-3; 8 bases match TRBD1. With V trimmed by 4 bases and J by 2 bases, 5 bases remained unmatched. Germline V CDR1 and CDR2: SEHNR, FQNEAQ (reference sequence). CDR3 length: 15 amino acids. The CDR3 DNA reads TGTGCCAGCAGCTCCCGGGACAGGTCCACAGATACGCAGTATTTT. It is translated as CASSSRDRSTDTQYF.

This clonotype has ten or more counts. The chain employs TRBV6-2 or TRBV6-3 and TRBJ1-5; 11 nucleotides agree with TRBD1. J lost 6 bases, V lost 4 bases, and 2 bases had no gene match. Germline CDR1 and CDR2: MNHEY and SVGEGT. There are 14 residues in the CDR3. CDR3 sequence reads: CASSWTGGTQPQHF. CDR3 in DNA: TGTGCCAGCAGTTGGACAGGGGGCACTCAGCCCCAGCATTTT.

There are many counts of this clonotype. The CDR3 loop reads CASSSQDRGWTEAFF. In DNA, the CDR3 is TGTGCCAGTAGTAGCCAGGACAGGGGATGGACTGAAGCTTTCTTT. The V and J genes are TRBV19 and TRBJ1-1; 9 bases are a match to TRBD1. Germline CDR1 and CDR2: LNHDA and SQIVND (reference sequence). V shed 4 bases and J 5 bases; nucleotides not matched to a gene: 8. CDR3 length: 15 amino acids.

This clonotype occurred a few times. This chain connects TRBV20-1 to TRBJ2-1; D not resolved. CDR3 length: 12 amino acids. Germline V gene data show CDR1 as DFQATT and CDR2 as SNEGSKA (reference sequence). V was pared by 6 bases and J by 7 bases, with 13 bases between. The CDR3 region is CSATAQSNEQFF. CDR3 sequence (DNA): TGCAGTGCCACCGCCCAGAGTAATGAGCAGTTCTTC.

The genes are TRBV4-3 and TRBJ2-1; D possibly corresponds to TRBD2 (5 bases). The V gene lost 0 bases and the J gene lost 0 bases, with 15 bases spanning the gap. The CDR3 is 18 residues long. Germline CDR1 reads LGHNA; CDR2 reads YSLEER. The CDR3 DNA is TGCGCCAGCAGCCAAGAAGGAGGTAGAGCAACCTCCTACAATGAGCAGTTCTTC. It specifies CASSQEGGRATSYNEQFF.

This clonotype was detected many times. This chain uses TRBV29-1 with TRBJ2-3; 11 bases line up with TRBD1. The CDR3 has 16 amino acids. The J segment lost 3 bases and the V segment lost 3 bases, leaving 8 bases of the junction unmatched. The germline gives CDR1 SQVTM, CDR2 ANQGSEA. CDR3 sequence (DNA): TGCAGCGTTGAGGGGACAGGGGGTCGCTGGACAGATACGCAGTATTTT. As protein: CSVEGTGGRWTDTQYF.

In its sample, this clonotype was seen a few times. The chain is built from TRBV12-3 or TRBV12-4 and TRBJ1-6; D uncertain. The germline V and J ends were trimmed by 1 base and 7 bases, with 8 bases remaining between them. The CDR3 consists of 14 residues. Written as DNA, the CDR3 is TGTGCCAGCAGTTTAGGGGTAAGGAATTCACCCCTCCACTTT. Translated: CASSLGVRNSPLHF.

The chain joins TRBV29-1 to TRBJ1-5; 9 bases map to TRBD1. Germline values: CDR1 SQVTM, CDR2 ANQGSEA. The CDR3 has 12 amino acids. The V segment lost 6 bases and the J segment 6 bases; nucleotides outside the gene matches: 3. This CDR3 reads CSVTTGGQPQHF. The CDR3 DNA reads as TGCAGCGTCACGACAGGGGGTCAGCCCCAGCATTTT. Together with reference TRBV29-1 and TRBJ1-5, the CDR3 gives the full variable domain: SAVISQKPSRDICQRGTSLTIQCQVDSQVTMMFWYRQQPGQSLTLIATANQGSEATYESGFVIDKFPISRPNLTFSTLTVSNMSPEDSSIYLCSVTTGGQPQHFGDGTRLSIL.

The chain combines TRBV5-1 with TRBJ2-5; 13 nucleotides agree with TRBD2. The germline V gene encodes CDR1 SGHRS and CDR2 YFSETQ. The CDR3 sequence is 16 residues long. V was pared by 0 bases and J by 5 bases, with 4 bases of the junction left unmatched. The CDR3 DNA follows: TGCGCCAGCAGCTTGGGACTAGCGGGGGGCGGTGAGACCCAGTACTTC. This encodes CASSLGLAGGGETQYF. Full variable domain (rest looked up from reference TRBV5-1 and TRBJ2-5): KAGVTQTPRYLIKTRGQQVTLSCSPISGHRSVSWYQQTPGQGLQFLFEYFSETQRNKGNFPGRFSGRQFSNSRSEMNVSTLELGDSALYLCASSLGLAGGGETQYFGPGTRLLVL.

This clonotype was observed at least ten times. The chain carries TRBV28 and TRBJ2-5; D is unresolved. V gave up 2 bases and J gave up 2 bases, with 9 bases separating them. The CDR3 length is 14 residues. Germline V gene lookup returns CDR1 MDHEN and CDR2 SYDVKM. This CDR3 reads CASSLNTKQETQYF. CDR3 nucleotides: TGTGCCAGCAGTTTAAATACTAAACAAGAGACCCAGTACTTC.

The DNA for the CDR3 is TGCGCCAGCAGCTTGGACGGGCAGCACAATCAGCCCCAGCATTTT. Translation: CASSLDGQHNQPQHF. V usage is TRBV5-1 and J usage is TRBJ1-5; D gene uncertain. The CDR3 totals 15 residues. Germline V lookup: CDR1 SGHRS, CDR2 YFSETQ. V lost 0 bases to trimming and J lost 3 bases, with 10 bases between them.

This clonotype was detected only a few times. The chain combines TRBV5-1 with TRBJ2-3; 9 bases fit TRBD2. This CDR3 is 15 amino acids long. Trimming took 2 bases from V and 7 from J; bases not matched to a gene: 8. The V gene's germline CDR1 is SGHRS and CDR2 YFSETQ. CDR3 coding DNA: TGCGCCAGCAGCTTTATATCTAGCGGGGATAATACGCAGTATTTT. It yields the protein CASSFISSGDNTQYF.

The chain couples TRBV19 to TRBJ2-1, with 8 nucleotides matching TRBD2. The CDR3 consists of 13 residues. In germline, CDR1 is LNHDA, CDR2 SQIVND (reference sequence). Trimming removed 2 bases from V and 10 bases from J; junction bases left unmatched: 4. This chain's CDR3 is CASSIRTSGEQFF. The CDR3 DNA reads as TGTGCCAGTAGTATAAGAACTAGCGGAGAGCAGTTCTTC. The full variable domain, with the rest looked up from reference TRBV19 and TRBJ2-1, is DGGITQSPKYLFRKEGQNVTLSCEQNLNHDAMYWYRQDPGQGLRLIYYSQIVNDFQKGDIAEGYSVSREKKESFPLTVTSAQKNPTAFYLCASSIRTSGEQFFGPGTRLTVL.

This chain links TRBV6-5 with TRBJ2-5, with D perhaps given as TRBD1 or TRBD2 (6 bases each). The length of the CDR3 is 17 residues. From germline, CDR1 is MNHEY and CDR2 SVGAGI. V lost 0 bases and J lost 5, with 19 bases in between. CDR3 sequence (DNA): TGTGCCAGCAGTTACTCTTCTCCCGGGCAGGGGAGGGAGACCCAGTACTTC. Amino acids: CASSYSSPGQGRETQYF.

This clonotype was observed a handful of times. The V and J genes are TRBV11-2 and TRBJ1-5, with 7 positions matching TRBD1. The ends lost 0 bases at V and 6 bases at J; junction bases unmatched: 2. This CDR3 has 14 amino acids. The V gene's germline CDR1 is SGHAT and CDR2 FQNNGV. The CDR3, as DNA: TGTGCCAGCAGCTTAGACCACAGGGGTCAGCCCCAGCATTTT. Its protein product is CASSLDHRGQPQHF.

Many counts were recorded for this clonotype. V usage is TRBV29-1 and J usage is TRBJ1-1; D call uncertain. The CDR3 loop spans 13 amino acids. Trimming left V 5 bases short and J 8 bases short, with 18 bases between. The V gene's germline CDR1 is SQVTM and CDR2 ANQGSEA. In DNA, the CDR3 is TGCAGCGTTCAGGCCCCACCCGCTGAAGAAGCTTTCTTT. Encoded protein: CSVQAPPAEEAFF.